Here is one T cell receptor beta chain with its context. This entry belongs to a study of glioma-infiltrating T cells after dendritic cell vaccination. About the study: Dendritic cell vaccine was injected intradermally three times, biweekly.

Sample time point: after dendritic cell vaccination, including at tumor progression/relapse. Germline V lookup: CDR1 SGHTA, CDR2 FQGNSA. This CDR3 is built from 15 residues. V was clipped by 1 base and J by 2 bases, with 9 bases between them. Amplification used 60 V beta primers and 13 J beta primers. The data were produced by immunoSEQ multiplex PCR, yet TCRdb's version contains in-frame clones alone and is incomplete. The sample contains some 91,000 clones, approximately 80% of which appear only once. The sequencing here drew on blood, taken after dendritic cell vaccination. The rearrangement uses TRBV7-2 and TRBJ1-5; D ambiguous. The origin of this receptor is a human donor with glioblastoma. CDR3 sequence reads: CASSLVRWGNQPQHF. CDR3 nucleotide sequence: TGTGCCAGCAGCTTAGTGAGGTGGGGCAATCAGCCCCAGCATTTT.